This T cell receptor beta chain derives from a study of T cell responses to AZD1222 COVID-19 vaccine (dated by TCRdb to the early 2020s). As for the study more broadly: AZD1222 recipients given second doses at about 4 weeks or at about 12 weeks were pooled, since spike-specific TCR depth and breadth were not found to differ between the two schedules. Trial participants were enrolled into age subgroups of 18-55, 56-69 and 70-plus years, which contained about 150, 27 and 61 TCR-sequenced participants, respectively. TCR sequencing covered over 230 trial participants: 200 to 220 given two doses of AZD1222 and some 25 given two doses of MenACWY control vaccine. Summary of the overall study and its limitations: Reportedly, close to half of the unique spike-specific TCRs recognized epitopes lying outside the regions that are mutated in the B.1.351 and B.1.1.7 variants. Most participants were white British and females outnumbered males, and the authors suggested that clonal diversity may have been underestimated. Conclusions about previously exposed vaccinees are limited because only six or seven AZD1222 recipients were SARS-CoV-2 seropositive at baseline. A significant rise in spike-specific TCR breadth and depth was observed after two AZD1222 doses relative to day 0 and relative to MenACWY recipients. No day 14 peak-response samples were available, so repertoires were characterized only after the peak T cell response. The 56-69-year group was small, and its depth increase did not reach significance, likely because of low power. Vaccine-associated CD4 TCRs spanned the whole spike protein, with dominant responses in regions 160-218 and 743-854.

The CDR3 regions of human TCRbeta chains were subjected to immunosequencing. Regarding the original processing steps: Repertoire TCRs were matched against a reference library of SARS-CoV-2-specific TCRs generated with the MIRA antigen-specificity platform. Breadth was defined as the fraction of unique TCRs that were SARS-CoV-2-associated. Depth was defined as the fraction of total T cells that were SARS-CoV-2-associated. Using the MIRA data, each spike-specific TCR was mapped to the spike region that the TCR reacts to and placed in a CD4 or CD8 class. Log10-transformed breadth and depth values were compared by one-way ANOVA with Sidak's multiple comparisons tests. TCRdb limited this immuneACCESS table to in-frame rearrangements with V and J called. A share of clones is missing; checked studies link under half to unresolved V genes, and the rest is unexplained. V and J calls and clone size are as listed in that table; D and trimming were resolved from the DNA. The sample records approximately 140,000 clones, roughly 91% of which are singletons. The top ten constitute 1.5% to 2% of the sample.

The sample's time point, from its label and the paper: baseline before first vaccination. Samples from vaccinated people were obtained from the UK trials COV001 and COV002, which included a single-blind randomized controlled phase 2/3 trial of AZD1222 (ChAdOx1 nCoV-19) in healthy adults. Trial participant PBMC samples were collected at day 0 and day 28 after the second dose for TCRbeta chain sequencing. In the case of this clone: Its binding antigen is unknown. No qualities accompany the bases; no much larger clone lies one base away.

V sheds 6 bases and J sheds 1 base, leaving 9 bases between their ends. Inclusive of the bounding cysteine and phenylalanine, the CDR3 is 13 residues long. Solely the CDR3 DNA is kept, with 39 bases framed from the first base. The germline V gene gives CDR1 as SNHLY and CDR2 as FYNNEI. The sequence derives from an adult in good health. This sample comprised peripheral blood, obtained on day 0 of AZD1222 vaccination. This sequence uses TRBV2 and TRBJ1-1, and the D gene may be TRBD1, 5 bases matching. The CDR3 region reads CASSGGWNTEAFF. Here is the DNA: TGTGCCAGCAGCGGGGGGTGGAACACTGAAGCTTTCTTT.